These 3 T cell receptor beta chains were all obtained from the same sample, sequenced in a study of OX40 agonist ivuxolimab in advanced cancers. Only in-frame clones appear in the TCRdb table, and some are missing; sequencing was by immunoSEQ multiplex PCR. The repertoire includes about 84,000 clones, approximately 93% of them detected once, and approximately 10% sits in the top ten. This material consisted of CD4+ or CD8+ T cells sorted from blood, taken in a trial of the OX40 agonist ivuxolimab. Every receptor here comes from an adult with an advanced solid tumor such as melanoma, head and neck, liver or kidney cancer.

The chain carries TRBV23-1 and TRBJ2-3; TRBD1 is a possible D gene (6 bases). TRBV23-1 is sorted into the ORF group, with uncertain function. Trimming pared 3 bases from V and 6 bases from J, leaving 19 bases between. The CDR3 has 16 amino acids. CDR3: CASSHLRDTRSDTQYF. CDR3 bases: TGCGCCAGCAGTCACCTCCGGGACACAAGATCCGATACGCAGTATTTT.

The rearrangement links TRBV5-8 to TRBJ2-7; D gene ambiguous. Germline CDR1 reads SGHTS; CDR2 reads YDEGEE. This CDR3 region has 14 residues. Trimming shortened V by 6 bases and J by 6 bases, and 19 bases separated the two germline ends. The CDR3 nucleotides read TGTGCCAGCAACGACCCCCCCTCTACGGGCGAGCAGTACTTC. Its translation is CASNDPPSTGEQYF.

This chain joins TRBV16 and TRBJ1-2; unclear D gene. The V and J ends lost 1 base and 6 bases respectively, with 18 bases between them. The CDR3 extends over 16 amino acids. Germline CDR1 and CDR2: KGHSY and FQNENV. The CDR3 bases are TGTGCCAGCAGCCAATTCCGATCGGGAGACGTCCATGGCTACACCTTC. Translating gives CASSQFRSGDVHGYTF. The full variable domain, its missing parts supplied by reference TRBV16 and TRBJ1-2, is GEEVAQTPKHLVRGEGQKAKLYCAPIKGHSYVFWYQQVLKNEFKFLISFQNENVFDETGMPKERFSAKCLPNSPCSLEIQATKLEDSAVYFCASSQFRSGDVHGYTFGSGTRLTVV.